A single sample is the source of the 11 T cell receptor beta chains below, sequenced in a study of molecular identifiers for immune sequencing clone quantification. TCRdb itself ran the PCR reads through MiXCR, one entry per CDR3 protein. The sample has around 480,000 distinct CDR3 sequences; 20% to 25% are singletons. Sequencing used naive CD8+ T cells from blood, with Jurkat cell RNA spiked in. Subset denoted: FACS-sorted CD8+CD4-CCR7+CD45RA+ naive T cells. The origin of the receptors is a human donor in good health. Some libraries in this study had Jurkat cell RNA spiked in.

The chain joins TRBV4-1 to TRBJ2-3; D is ambiguous. V lost 4 bases and J 0 bases, leaving 17 bases between the germline ends. The CDR3 has 17 residues. Per the germline V gene, CDR1 is MGHRA and CDR2 is YSYEKL. CDR3 residues: CASSPEKADLSTDTQYF. The CDR3 bases are TGCGCCAGCAGCCCCGAGAAGGCGGACCTTAGCACAGATACGCAGTATTTT.

In the case of this clonotype: A much more abundant neighbour one base away suggests this may be a read error. The chain links TRBV28 to TRBJ2-7; D is unclear. The V gene's germline CDR1 is MDHEN and CDR2 SYDVKM. V was trimmed by 3 bases and J by 8 bases, leaving 14 bases between them. The CDR3 consists of 13 residues. In nucleotides, the CDR3 is TGTGCCAGCAGTTTCGAGCAAATTTACAAGCAGTACTTC. Its translation: CASSFEQIYKQYF.

This clonotype was observed a few times. The chain couples TRBV5-5 to TRBJ2-7; 7 nucleotides align to TRBD1. The CDR3 loop spans 14 amino acids. Germline lookup yields CDR1 SGHKS and CDR2 YYEKEE (reference sequence). V shed 4 bases, J shed 2 bases, and the junction held 6 bases outside the gene matches. The CDR3 loop is CASSHSDRPYEQYF. The CDR3 nucleotides read TGTGCCAGCAGCCATTCGGACAGGCCCTACGAGCAGTACTTC.

The sample holds many counts of this clonotype. The rearrangement links TRBV27 to TRBJ1-1; D is unclear. Germline V CDR1 and CDR2: MNHEY, SMNVEV (reference sequence). V was shortened by 2 bases and J by 3 bases, with 7 bases between the two germline ends. CDR3 size: 13 residues. For the CDR3, the DNA is TGTGCCAGCAGTTTACAGGCCCACACTGAAGCTTTCTTT. Translation: CASSLQAHTEAFF.

V is TRBV10-3 and J is TRBJ2-3; tentative D call: TRBD2 (6 bases). This CDR3 spans 16 amino acids. V lost 4 bases and J lost 1, with 15 bases in between. Germline V gene lookup returns CDR1 ENHRY and CDR2 SYGVKD. This CDR3 is CAISGSGGRRTDTQYF. The CDR3 coding sequence is TGTGCCATCAGTGGGTCCGGGGGTCGGCGCACAGATACGCAGTATTTT.

A few counts support this clonotype. The V gene is TRBV9, the J gene TRBJ2-3; D unclear. Per the germline V gene, CDR1 is SGDLS and CDR2 is YYNGEE. The CDR3 runs to 14 residues. Trimming pared 1 base from V and 2 bases from J, leaving 8 bases between. CDR3 in DNA: TGTGCCAGCAGCGTATTTAAGGACACAGATACGCAGTATTTT. Protein: CASSVFKDTDTQYF.

V usage is TRBV20-1 and J usage is TRBJ2-7, with 8 bases lining up with TRBD2. CDR3 size: 15 residues. From germline, CDR1 is DFQATT and CDR2 SNEGSKA (reference sequence). J was trimmed by 4 bases and V by 5 bases; bases with no gene match: 13. CDR3 coding DNA: TGCAGTGCTCTCCATAGCGGGGCCGGTGTTTACGAGCAGTACTTC. As protein: CSALHSGAGVYEQYF.

This clonotype was observed many times. The V call is TRBV6-6, the J call TRBJ2-1, with D tentatively TRBD2 (7 bases). The germline CDR1 and CDR2 sequences are MNHNY and SVGAGI (reference sequence). V gave up 10 bases and J gave up 2 bases, with 12 bases separating them. The CDR3 is 13 residues long. CDR3 loop: CAITGRAYNEQFF. The CDR3 coding sequence is TGTGCCATTACAGGGAGGGCCTACAATGAGCAGTTCTTC.

About this clonotype itself: A much larger clone differs from this one at a single base, so this may be a read error. The V and J genes are TRBV6-5 and TRBJ2-4; 7 positions agree with TRBD1. This CDR3 has 17 residues. V lost 2 bases to trimming and J lost 2 bases; unmatched junction nucleotides: 9. Germline V lookup: CDR1 MNHEY, CDR2 SVGAGI. CDR3 amino acids: CASSYMIQGKTKNIQYF. In nucleotides, the CDR3 is TGTGCCAGCAGTTACATGATACAGGGGAAGACCAAAAACATTCAGTACTTC.

The chain employs TRBV4-1 and TRBJ2-3; D might be TRBD2 (6 bases). This CDR3 is built from 14 residues. Germline loops: CDR1 MGHRA, CDR2 YSYEKL. The V gene lost 0 bases and the J gene lost 7 bases, with 11 bases spanning the gap. CDR3 residues: CASSQEGGQNTQYF. The CDR3 region has the DNA TGCGCCAGCAGCCAAGAGGGGGGTCAGAATACGCAGTATTTT.

The chain joins TRBV6-4 to TRBJ2-3, with D hard to call. Germline V gives CDR1 MRHNA, CDR2 SNTAGT. This CDR3 is 13 amino acids long. V lost 0 bases and J 7 bases, leaving 8 bases between the germline ends. The CDR3 is CASSDSLSNTQYF. The CDR3 region has the DNA TGTGCCAGCAGTGACTCGTTAAGCAATACGCAGTATTTT.